Here is one TCR beta chain with its context. The data were obtained in a study of blood T cell repertoires in COVID-19. Overall study: Sources were T cells, B-cell-depleted T cells, or PBMCs; the material itself was cDNA or gDNA.

The CDR3 runs to 14 residues. The V end was cut by 3 bases, the J end by 0 bases, with 5 bases between. The germline V gene encodes CDR1 MNHEY and CDR2 SMNVEV (reference sequence). Authors' analysis steps: It was from reference gene primer amplification that nucleated cell counts were estimated. Using immunoSEQ multiplex PCR, the repertoire was profiled, and TCRdb retains in-frame clones only, with some absent. The DNA was the basis for D and trimming; V, J and clone size are from that table. The data show hundreds of thousands of clones, approximately 90% seen once. The TCR sequence derives from a man between 35 and 55 years old with acute or convalescent COVID-19. Input material: peripheral blood. The gene calls are TRBV27 and TRBJ2-2; D unclear. CDR3 nucleotides: TGTGCCAGCAGTTTCATAGCGAACACCGGGGAGCTGTTTTTT. Translation gives CASSFIANTGELFF.